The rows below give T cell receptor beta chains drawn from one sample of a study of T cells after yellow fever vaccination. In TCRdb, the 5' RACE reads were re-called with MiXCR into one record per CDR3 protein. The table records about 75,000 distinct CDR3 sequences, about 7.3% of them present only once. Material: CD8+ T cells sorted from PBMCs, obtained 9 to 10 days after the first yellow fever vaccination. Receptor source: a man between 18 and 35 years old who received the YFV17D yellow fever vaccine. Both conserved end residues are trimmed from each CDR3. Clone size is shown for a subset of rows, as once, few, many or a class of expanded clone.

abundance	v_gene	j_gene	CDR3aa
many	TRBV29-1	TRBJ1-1	SVGRGGTEAF
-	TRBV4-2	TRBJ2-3	ASSQGEGSLATGDTQY
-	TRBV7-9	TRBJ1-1	ASSPTLKMNTEAF
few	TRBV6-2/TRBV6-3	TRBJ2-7	ASPPDVPLGNYEQY
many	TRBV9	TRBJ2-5	ASSVGQFLQETQY
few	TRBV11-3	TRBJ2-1	ASSLNQVSNNEQF
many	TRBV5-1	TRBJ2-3	ASSLADGGASTDTQY
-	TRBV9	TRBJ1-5	ASSVDGGALQPQH
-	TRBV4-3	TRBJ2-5	ASSQDTTSGGFQETQY
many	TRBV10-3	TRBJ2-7	AISESGTGPNYEQY
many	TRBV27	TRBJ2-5	ASSLWPGEQETQY
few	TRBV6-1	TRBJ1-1	ASSEGGTGWSTEAF
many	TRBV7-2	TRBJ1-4	ASSLEAGGIGKLF
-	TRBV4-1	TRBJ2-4	ASSQIGGGAQDIQY
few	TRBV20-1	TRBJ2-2	SAPSELAGGRSTGELF
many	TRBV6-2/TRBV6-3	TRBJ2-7	ASSSDSYEQY
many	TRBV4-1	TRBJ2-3	ASSQEAGASTDTQY
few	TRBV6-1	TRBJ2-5	ASSTTGGTEETQY
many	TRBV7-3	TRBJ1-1	ASSLRAGGVEAF
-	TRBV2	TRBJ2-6	AIFRSGTGISGANVLT
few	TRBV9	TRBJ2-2	ASSAGDVTGELF
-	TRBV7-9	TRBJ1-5	ASSPGRRRGGNQPQH
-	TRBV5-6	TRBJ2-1	ASSLQGQGSWVF
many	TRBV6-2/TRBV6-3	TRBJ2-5	ARKTSGGNGETQY
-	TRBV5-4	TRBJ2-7	ASSLYYEQY
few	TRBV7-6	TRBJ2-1	ASSLSGGASSEQF
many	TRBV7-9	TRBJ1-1	ASSLREQGHTEAF
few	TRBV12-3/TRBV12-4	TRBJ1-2	ASSLLGRGPVYSGYT
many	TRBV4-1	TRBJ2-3	ASSQRELAPGTDTQY
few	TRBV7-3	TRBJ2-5	ASSLNPGGRETQY
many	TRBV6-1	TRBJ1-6	ASSEDAGTGNPLH
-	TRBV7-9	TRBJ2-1	ASSQTGGLGEQF
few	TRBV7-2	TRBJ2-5	ASSRILSGGETQY
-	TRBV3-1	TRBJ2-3	ASSLRDRGSTDTQY
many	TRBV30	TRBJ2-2	AWSVLGLTGELF
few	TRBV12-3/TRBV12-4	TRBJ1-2	ASSPGAGGGYT
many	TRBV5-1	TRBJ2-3	ASSKREGETDTQY
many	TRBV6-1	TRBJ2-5	ASSDFPSGGAVETQY
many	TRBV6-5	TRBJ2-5	ASSYGTSGGWETQY
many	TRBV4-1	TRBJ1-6	ASSQVGQGTLH
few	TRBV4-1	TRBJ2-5	ASSLGLAGFKETQY
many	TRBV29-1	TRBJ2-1	SVVYGAFYGQF
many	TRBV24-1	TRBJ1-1	ATSDLGAWAEAF
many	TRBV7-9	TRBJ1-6	ASSSRQGGHSPLH
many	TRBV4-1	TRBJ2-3	ASSQETSEFTDTQY
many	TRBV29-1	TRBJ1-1	SVYPETDLNTEAF
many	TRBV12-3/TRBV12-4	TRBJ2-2	ASSLGFSNTGELF
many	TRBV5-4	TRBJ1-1	ASRRIGGQKNTEAF
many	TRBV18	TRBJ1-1	ASSREGVPEAF
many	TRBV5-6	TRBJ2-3	ASSLQVDTQY
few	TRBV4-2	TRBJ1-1	ASTPYDYRGALMNTEAF
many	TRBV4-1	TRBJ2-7	ASSQDRSSYEQY
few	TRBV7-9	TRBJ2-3	ASSLVGPSPDTQY